This T cell receptor (beta chain) was recorded in a study of regulatory T cells in long-lasting Graves disease. The wider study: Recently diagnosed Graves' patients had received antithyroid drugs for under 3 months.

The time point here: newly diagnosed GD, antithyroid drugs for less than 3 months. PBMCs provided the RNA from which the TCR library was made. Around 9 milliliters of peripheral blood went into EDTA tubes. Assembly of TCR beta libraries relied on iRepertoire HTBI primers together with Arm-PCR of CDR3 regions. TCRdb fed the multiplex PCR reads into MiXCR, producing one record per CDR3 protein. The table includes about 440,000 distinct CDR3 sequences, about 15% detected once. With 6 bases removed from V and 3 bases from J, the gap between germline ends came to 15 bases. Germline CDR1 reads MNHNS; CDR2 reads SASEGT. The CDR3 has 15 residues. The sample also formed part of further work on T cells in Graves' hyperthyroidism and ophthalmopathy. That publication notes: Stability of Graves' hyperthyroidism was defined as absent ophthalmopathy progression within 18 months.

The TCR comes from a woman aged 30 to 39 with Graves disease. Sequenced here: peripheral blood mononuclear cells (PBMCs), sampled at new diagnosis, from a patient treated with antithyroid drugs. The rearrangement joins TRBV6-1 to TRBJ1-5; the D gene is possibly TRBD1 (6 bases). The CDR3 DNA reads as TGTGCCAGCAGCAGGAGACAGGCCCCCAATCAGCCCCAGCATTTT. This encodes CASSRRQAPNQPQHF.